The T cell receptor (beta chain) under discussion was sequenced for a study of blood T cell repertoires in COVID-19. This CDR3 contains 17 residues. Looked up from germline, CDR1 is MGHDK and CDR2 is SYGVNS. V lost 2 bases to trimming and J lost 10 bases; unmatched junction nucleotides: 11. Only in-frame clones appear in the TCRdb table, and some are missing; sequencing was by immunoSEQ multiplex PCR. Among under 450,000 clones listed, approximately 88% were seen once. Sequenced: peripheral blood. The V and J genes are TRBV25-1 and TRBJ2-1; TRBD2 matches 13 bases. The clonotype comes from a woman aged 50 to 60 with COVID-19, enrolled during active disease. The CDR3: CASSEGGLAGARREQFF. DNA for the CDR3: TGTGCCAGCAGTGAAGGAGGACTAGCGGGGGCCCGCAGGGAGCAGTTCTTC.